A selection of T cell receptor beta chains follows, all from one sample in a study of siplizumab effects on memory and regulatory T cells. TCRdb keeps only in-frame clones here, not all; method: immunoSEQ multiplex PCR. The sample holds 65,000 to 85,000 clones, 90% to 95% seen once. Material: CD8+ T cells sorted from blood. These receptors originate from a human donor in good health. Both conserved end residues are part of each CDR3. The D gene is left open where the match is weak. Rows give clone size only sometimes, using once, few, many, or a class for an expanded clone.

clone_size: NA; j_call: TRBJ2-2; d_call: NA; v_call: TRBV2; cdr3_length: 19; cdr3_nt: TGTGCCAGCAGTGAGTCCCCTATTACTGGCGGGGGCCACACCGGGGAGCTGTTTTTT; cdr3_aa: CASSESPITGGGHTGELFF
clone_size: NA; j_call: TRBJ2-7; d_call: TRBD1; v_call: TRBV4-2; cdr3_length: 17; cdr3_nt: TGTGCCAGCAGCCAAGATGGGGTGAGAGACAGGGTATACGAGCAGTACTTC; cdr3_aa: CASSQDGVRDRVYEQYF
clone_size: NA; j_call: TRBJ2-3; d_call: NA; v_call: TRBV7-6; cdr3_length: 14; cdr3_nt: TGTGCCAGCAGTCCGTGGAGTGGCACAGATACGCAGTATTTT; cdr3_aa: CASSPWSGTDTQYF
clone_size: once; j_call: TRBJ2-2; d_call: NA; v_call: TRBV28; cdr3_length: 15; cdr3_nt: TGTGCCAGCGGCTCCCGGGCCTTGAATGCCGGGGAGCTGTTTTTT; cdr3_aa: CASGSRALNAGELFF
clone_size: NA; j_call: TRBJ1-1; d_call: NA; v_call: TRBV5-6; cdr3_length: 15; cdr3_nt: TGTGCCAGCAGCCAAGAAATAGGGGGAGGGACTGAAGCTTTCTTT; cdr3_aa: CASSQEIGGGTEAFF
clone_size: NA; j_call: TRBJ2-4; d_call: NA; v_call: TRBV6-6; cdr3_length: 13; cdr3_nt: TGTGCCAGCGGAGATCCGGCCAAAAACATTCAGTACTTC; cdr3_aa: CASGDPAKNIQYF
clone_size: NA; j_call: TRBJ2-5; d_call: TRBD2; v_call: TRBV5-4; cdr3_length: 15; cdr3_nt: TGTGCCAGCAGCTTGGGAAGCGGGGGGGCAGAGACCCAGTACTTC; cdr3_aa: CASSLGSGGAETQYF
clone_size: NA; j_call: TRBJ2-2; d_call: NA; v_call: TRBV12-2; cdr3_length: 16; cdr3_nt: TGTGCAAGTCGCTTAGATGTCGACCCGCCGACCGGGGAGCTGTTTTTT; cdr3_aa: CASRLDVDPPTGELFF
clone_size: NA; j_call: TRBJ1-1; d_call: TRBD1; v_call: TRBV27; cdr3_length: 16; cdr3_nt: TGTGCCAGCAGGGCTTGGACAGGCGATGTAAACACTGAAGCTTTCTTT; cdr3_aa: CASRAWTGDVNTEAFF
clone_size: once; j_call: TRBJ2-1; d_call: TRBD2; v_call: TRBV19; cdr3_length: 19; cdr3_nt: TGTGCCAGTAGTATAGATGGTACTAGCGGGGGGGCCGGCTACAATGAGCAGTTCTTC; cdr3_aa: CASSIDGTSGGAGYNEQFF
clone_size: NA; j_call: TRBJ1-5; d_call: NA; v_call: TRBV19; cdr3_length: 16; cdr3_nt: TGTGCCAGTAGGAGCCCATATGGGTATAGCAATCAGCCCCAGCATTTT; cdr3_aa: CASRSPYGYSNQPQHF
clone_size: once; j_call: TRBJ2-3; d_call: TRBD2; v_call: TRBV4-1; cdr3_length: 15; cdr3_nt: TGCGCCAGCAGCCATGTCGGGGGGGACACAGATACGCAGTATTTT; cdr3_aa: CASSHVGGDTDTQYF
clone_size: NA; j_call: TRBJ2-7; d_call: TRBD1; v_call: TRBV5-6; cdr3_length: 14; cdr3_nt: TGTGCCAGCAGCTCTCGGACAGGGATTGACGAGCAGTACTTC; cdr3_aa: CASSSRTGIDEQYF
clone_size: NA; j_call: TRBJ1-5; d_call: TRBD1; v_call: TRBV29-1; cdr3_length: 14; cdr3_nt: TGCAGCGCCCTCGGACAGGGCGGGAATCAGCCCCAGCATTTT; cdr3_aa: CSALGQGGNQPQHF
clone_size: NA; j_call: TRBJ2-3; d_call: NA; v_call: TRBV27; cdr3_length: 14; cdr3_nt: TGTGCCAGCAGAATTCTCGGTAGCACAGATACGCAGTATTTT; cdr3_aa: CASRILGSTDTQYF
clone_size: few; j_call: TRBJ1-4; d_call: NA; v_call: TRBV9; cdr3_length: 14; cdr3_nt: TGTGCCAGCAACACAGGAACAAACGATGAAAAACTGTTTTTT; cdr3_aa: CASNTGTNDEKLFF
clone_size: NA; j_call: TRBJ2-5; d_call: TRBD1; v_call: TRBV7-9; cdr3_length: 14; cdr3_nt: TGTGCCAGCAGCACCGGGACAGGGATGGAGACCCAGTACTTC; cdr3_aa: CASSTGTGMETQYF
clone_size: NA; j_call: TRBJ2-5; d_call: TRBD1; v_call: TRBV27; cdr3_length: 16; cdr3_nt: TGTGCCAGCAGTTTTACCGGGACAGACCTTCCGGAGACCCAGTACTTC; cdr3_aa: CASSFTGTDLPETQYF
clone_size: NA; j_call: TRBJ1-2; d_call: NA; v_call: TRBV27; cdr3_length: 14; cdr3_nt: TGTGCCAGCAGCGTCACAGGGACCTTCTATGGCTACACCTTC; cdr3_aa: CASSVTGTFYGYTF
clone_size: NA; j_call: TRBJ2-7; d_call: NA; v_call: TRBV27; cdr3_length: 13; cdr3_nt: TGTGCCAGCAGCCTCACCGGGGGCTACGAGCAGTACTTC; cdr3_aa: CASSLTGGYEQYF
clone_size: NA; j_call: TRBJ2-7; d_call: TRBD1; v_call: TRBV4-1; cdr3_length: 16; cdr3_nt: TGCGCCAGCAGCCATTCAACCGGGACAGGGAGCAACGAGCAGTACTTC; cdr3_aa: CASSHSTGTGSNEQYF
clone_size: NA; j_call: TRBJ2-7; d_call: NA; v_call: TRBV30; cdr3_length: 11; cdr3_nt: TGTGCCTGGAGCAGGACCTACGAGCAGTACTTC; cdr3_aa: CAWSRTYEQYF
clone_size: NA; j_call: TRBJ2-5; d_call: NA; v_call: TRBV7-9; cdr3_length: 16; cdr3_nt: TGTGCCAGCAGCTTAGGCGATTTGGGGTCTCAAGAGACCCAGTACTTC; cdr3_aa: CASSLGDLGSQETQYF
clone_size: NA; j_call: TRBJ1-1; d_call: NA; v_call: TRBV19; cdr3_length: 13; cdr3_nt: TGTGCCAGTAGTATAGGGCCCGGGGTGGAAGCTTTCTTT; cdr3_aa: CASSIGPGVEAFF
clone_size: NA; j_call: TRBJ1-2; d_call: NA; v_call: TRBV7-9; cdr3_length: 16; cdr3_nt: TGTGCCAGCAGCTTATTAGTTTTTGAGACGGGGGAAGGCTACACCTTC; cdr3_aa: CASSLLVFETGEGYTF
clone_size: NA; j_call: TRBJ2-7; d_call: NA; v_call: TRBV29-1; cdr3_length: 13; cdr3_nt: TGCAGCGCGACCGGACAGCAAACCTACGAGCAGTACTTC; cdr3_aa: CSATGQQTYEQYF
clone_size: NA; j_call: TRBJ2-5; d_call: NA; v_call: TRBV2; cdr3_length: 12; cdr3_nt: TGTGCCAGCATCCAATCCGAGGAGACCCAGTACTTC; cdr3_aa: CASIQSEETQYF
clone_size: NA; j_call: TRBJ1-1; d_call: NA; v_call: TRBV5-4; cdr3_length: 14; cdr3_nt: TGTGCCAGCAGCTTTAACCGTATGAACACTGAAGCTTTCTTT; cdr3_aa: CASSFNRMNTEAFF
clone_size: NA; j_call: TRBJ1-2; d_call: NA; v_call: TRBV10-2; cdr3_length: 15; cdr3_nt: TGCGCCAGCAGTGAGTCGGGTCACCTTAACTATGGCTACACCTTC; cdr3_aa: CASSESGHLNYGYTF
clone_size: NA; j_call: TRBJ2-3; d_call: NA; v_call: TRBV7-6; cdr3_length: 12; cdr3_nt: TGTGCCAGCAGCTCCCTTACAGATACGCAGTATTTT; cdr3_aa: CASSSLTDTQYF
clone_size: once; j_call: TRBJ2-1; d_call: TRBD2; v_call: TRBV27; cdr3_length: 16; cdr3_nt: TGTGCCAGCCTAATAAGTGGGCGGGGGGGATACAATGAGCAGTTCTTC; cdr3_aa: CASLISGRGGYNEQFF
clone_size: NA; j_call: TRBJ2-3; d_call: NA; v_call: TRBV9; cdr3_length: 15; cdr3_nt: TGTGCCAGCAGCGTTGAAGGGGCGCCGACAGATACGCAGTATTTT; cdr3_aa: CASSVEGAPTDTQYF
clone_size: NA; j_call: TRBJ1-6; d_call: NA; v_call: TRBV19; cdr3_length: 16; cdr3_nt: TGTGCCAGTAGTATGGGGGCCAGGGCGCGTAATTCACCCCTCCACTTT; cdr3_aa: CASSMGARARNSPLHF
clone_size: NA; j_call: TRBJ2-7; d_call: NA; v_call: TRBV6-1; cdr3_length: 16; cdr3_nt: TGTGCCAGCAGTGGAGAAATGACAGGAGGGGCCTACGAGCAGTACTTC; cdr3_aa: CASSGEMTGGAYEQYF
clone_size: NA; j_call: TRBJ1-2; d_call: NA; v_call: TRBV9; cdr3_length: 13; cdr3_nt: TGTGCCAGCAGCGCAGGCAGGGACTATGGCTACACCTTC; cdr3_aa: CASSAGRDYGYTF
clone_size: NA; j_call: TRBJ2-1; d_call: TRBD2; v_call: TRBV9; cdr3_length: 15; cdr3_nt: TGTGCCAGCAGCGTTAGCGGGGGGTCCTACAATGAGCAGTTCTTC; cdr3_aa: CASSVSGGSYNEQFF
clone_size: NA; j_call: TRBJ2-1; d_call: NA; v_call: TRBV16; cdr3_length: 12; cdr3_nt: TGTGCCAGCAGCCAACAGGGAAATGAGCAGTTCTTC; cdr3_aa: CASSQQGNEQFF
clone_size: NA; j_call: TRBJ1-2; d_call: NA; v_call: TRBV29-1; cdr3_length: 14; cdr3_nt: TGCAGCGTTGATTTTCGTGAGGCCGCTGATGGCTACACCTTC; cdr3_aa: CSVDFREAADGYTF
clone_size: NA; j_call: TRBJ1-4; d_call: NA; v_call: TRBV21-1; cdr3_length: 14; cdr3_nt: TGTGCCAGCAAAGGGGTTGCAACTAATGAAAAACTGTTTTTT; cdr3_aa: CASKGVATNEKLFF
clone_size: NA; j_call: TRBJ1-5; d_call: NA; v_call: TRBV15; cdr3_length: 15; cdr3_nt: TGTGCCACCAGCAGAGGGAGGGTGCGCAATCAGCCCCAGCATTTT; cdr3_aa: CATSRGRVRNQPQHF
clone_size: NA; j_call: TRBJ2-7; d_call: NA; v_call: TRBV10-2; cdr3_length: 14; cdr3_nt: TGCGCCAGCAGTGTTTCAGGGACCTCCTACGAGCAGTACTTC; cdr3_aa: CASSVSGTSYEQYF
clone_size: NA; j_call: TRBJ2-1; d_call: TRBD2; v_call: TRBV4-3; cdr3_length: 17; cdr3_nt: TGCGCCAGCAGCCAAAAAGGAGCGGGGGTTACCTACAATGAGCAGTTCTTC; cdr3_aa: CASSQKGAGVTYNEQFF
clone_size: NA; j_call: TRBJ2-1; d_call: NA; v_call: TRBV11-3; cdr3_length: 17; cdr3_nt: TGTGCCAGCAGCCCAACCCCGGGGTACGGCTCCTACAATGAGCAGTTCTTC; cdr3_aa: CASSPTPGYGSYNEQFF
clone_size: NA; j_call: TRBJ2-2; d_call: NA; v_call: TRBV6-5; cdr3_length: 13; cdr3_nt: TGTGCCAGCTCTCGGATCGCTACCGGGGAGCTGTTTTTT; cdr3_aa: CASSRIATGELFF
clone_size: NA; j_call: TRBJ2-1; d_call: TRBD2; v_call: TRBV6-6; cdr3_length: 16; cdr3_nt: TGTGCCAGCAGTCAAACTAGCGGGGGTCCATACAATGAGCAGTTCTTC; cdr3_aa: CASSQTSGGPYNEQFF
clone_size: NA; j_call: TRBJ2-2; d_call: NA; v_call: TRBV4-3; cdr3_length: 13; cdr3_nt: TGCGCCAGCAGCCAAGATAGGGCCGGGGAGCTGTTTTTT; cdr3_aa: CASSQDRAGELFF
clone_size: NA; j_call: TRBJ1-1; d_call: NA; v_call: TRBV5-6; cdr3_length: 13; cdr3_nt: TGTGCCAGCAGCTCTTGGGGGGTTGCTGAAGCTTTCTTT; cdr3_aa: CASSSWGVAEAFF
clone_size: once; j_call: TRBJ2-6; d_call: NA; v_call: TRBV7-9; cdr3_length: 17; cdr3_nt: TGTGCCAGCAGCTCGACCTCGGACAAGACTGGGGCCAACGTCCTGACTTTC; cdr3_aa: CASSSTSDKTGANVLTF
clone_size: NA; j_call: TRBJ2-7; d_call: TRBD1; v_call: TRBV7-9; cdr3_length: 15; cdr3_nt: TGTGCCAGCAGCTCGACAGGGGGCTGGGTTTACGAGCAGTACTTC; cdr3_aa: CASSSTGGWVYEQYF
clone_size: NA; j_call: TRBJ2-7; d_call: TRBD1; v_call: TRBV29-1; cdr3_length: 13; cdr3_nt: TGCAGCGTTGAATTGGGACAGGGGGTCGAGCAGTACTTC; cdr3_aa: CSVELGQGVEQYF
clone_size: NA; j_call: TRBJ2-4; d_call: NA; v_call: TRBV19; cdr3_length: 13; cdr3_nt: TGTGCCAGTAGTCTCCTTCCGGGAAACATTCAGTACTTC; cdr3_aa: CASSLLPGNIQYF
clone_size: NA; j_call: TRBJ1-3; d_call: NA; v_call: TRBV5-6; cdr3_length: 14; cdr3_nt: TGTGCCAGCAGTCCACAGGGTGGTGGAAACACCATATATTTT; cdr3_aa: CASSPQGGGNTIYF
clone_size: NA; j_call: TRBJ2-2; d_call: NA; v_call: TRBV29-1; cdr3_length: 11; cdr3_nt: TGCAGCGTTGAAGAAGCCGGGGAGCTGTTTTTT; cdr3_aa: CSVEEAGELFF
clone_size: NA; j_call: TRBJ2-2; d_call: NA; v_call: TRBV18; cdr3_length: 11; cdr3_nt: TGTGCCAGCTCACCGTCCGGGGAGCTGTTTTTT; cdr3_aa: CASSPSGELFF